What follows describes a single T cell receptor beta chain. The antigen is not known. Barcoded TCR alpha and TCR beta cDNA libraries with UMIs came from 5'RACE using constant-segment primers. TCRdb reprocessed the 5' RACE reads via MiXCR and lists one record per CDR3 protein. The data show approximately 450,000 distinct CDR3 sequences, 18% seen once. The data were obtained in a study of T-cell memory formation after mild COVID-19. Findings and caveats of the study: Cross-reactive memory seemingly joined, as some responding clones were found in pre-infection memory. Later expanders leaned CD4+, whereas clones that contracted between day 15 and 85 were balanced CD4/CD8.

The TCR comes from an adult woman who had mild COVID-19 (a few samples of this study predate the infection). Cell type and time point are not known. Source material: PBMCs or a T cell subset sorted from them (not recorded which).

The CDR3 nucleotides read TGCGCCAGCAGCTTGGTGGGGACTGGGGCCAACGTCCTGACTTTC. Translating gives CASSLVGTGANVLTF. V gene TRBV5-1 combines with J gene TRBJ2-6; D gene unclear. The germline V gene has CDR1 SGHRS and CDR2 YFSETQ. V gave up 0 bases and J gave up 2 bases, with 6 bases separating them. This CDR3 contains 15 residues.